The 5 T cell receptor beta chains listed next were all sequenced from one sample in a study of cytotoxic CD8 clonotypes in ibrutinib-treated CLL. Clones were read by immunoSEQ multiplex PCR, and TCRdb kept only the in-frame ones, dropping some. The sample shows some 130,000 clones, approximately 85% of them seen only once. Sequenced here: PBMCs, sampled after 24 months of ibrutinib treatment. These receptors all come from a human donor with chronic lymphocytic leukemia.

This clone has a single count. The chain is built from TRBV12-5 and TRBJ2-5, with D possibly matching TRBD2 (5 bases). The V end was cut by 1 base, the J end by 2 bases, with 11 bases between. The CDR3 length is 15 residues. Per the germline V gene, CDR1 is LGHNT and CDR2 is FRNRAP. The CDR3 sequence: CASGLDAGVQETQYF. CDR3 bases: TGTGCTAGTGGTTTGGATGCCGGGGTACAAGAGACCCAGTACTTC. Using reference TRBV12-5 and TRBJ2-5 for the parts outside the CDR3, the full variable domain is DARVTQTPRHKVTEMGQEVTMRCQPILGHNTVFWYRQTMMQGLELLAYFRNRAPLDDSGMPKDRFSAEMPDATLATLKIQPSEPRDSAVYFCASGLDAGVQETQYFGPGTRLLVL.

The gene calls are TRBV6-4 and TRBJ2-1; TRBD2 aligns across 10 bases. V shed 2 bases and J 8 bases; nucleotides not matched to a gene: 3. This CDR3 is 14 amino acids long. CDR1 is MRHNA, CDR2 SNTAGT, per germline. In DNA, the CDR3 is TGTGCCAGCAGTGACGTAGCGGGGGGCTATGAGCAGTTCTTC. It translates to CASSDVAGGYEQFF.

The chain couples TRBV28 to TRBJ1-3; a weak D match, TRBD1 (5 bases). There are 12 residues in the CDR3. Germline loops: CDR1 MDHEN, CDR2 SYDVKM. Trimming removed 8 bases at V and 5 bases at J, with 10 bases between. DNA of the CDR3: TGTGCCAGCGGCCAGGGTAGAAACACCATATATTTT. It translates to CASGQGRNTIYF.

CDR3 protein: CASSGDSEQYF. The DNA of the CDR3 is TGTGCCAGCAGCGGCGACAGCGAGCAGTACTTC. V is TRBV5-6 and J is TRBJ2-7; D perhaps matches TRBD1 (5 bases). This CDR3 region has 11 residues. V gave up 4 bases and J gave up 6 bases, with 8 bases separating them. Germline V gives CDR1 SGHDT, CDR2 YYEEEE.

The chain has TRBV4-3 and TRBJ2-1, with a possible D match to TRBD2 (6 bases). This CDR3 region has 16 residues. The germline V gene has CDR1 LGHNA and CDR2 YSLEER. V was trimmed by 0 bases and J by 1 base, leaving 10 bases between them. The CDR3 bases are TGCGCCAGCAGCCAAGATGCGGGGTTGTCCTACAATGAGCAGTTCTTC. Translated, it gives CASSQDAGLSYNEQFF.